This T cell receptor beta chain was identified in a study of T cell responses to AZD1222 COVID-19 vaccine listed by TCRdb under 2021. Some background on the complete study: Because spike-specific TCR depth and breadth did not differ between the two schedules, AZD1222 recipients who got a second dose at roughly 4 weeks were pooled with those who got a second dose at roughly 12 weeks. TCR sequencing was performed for some 250 trial participants, of whom 200 to 210 were given two doses of AZD1222 and approximately 25 were given two doses of MenACWY control vaccine. Trial participants were enrolled by age into subgroups of 18-55, 56-69 and 70-plus years, and roughly 150, 30 and 60 TCR-sequenced participants, respectively, were included in these subgroups. On the study overall, not on this receptor specifically: Participants were mostly white British, with more females than males. The authors suggested clonal diversity may have been underestimated. Conclusions about previously exposed vaccinees are limited, since just five or six AZD1222 recipients were seropositive for SARS-CoV-2 at baseline. The vaccine-associated CD4 TCRs covered the entire spike protein, and the dominant responses fell in regions 160-218 and 743-854. After two AZD1222 doses, both the breadth and the depth of spike-specific TCRs were significantly higher than at day 0 and than in MenACWY recipients. In the small 56-69-year group, the increase in depth fell short of significance, most likely because of low power. Because no samples from the day 14 peak response were available, repertoires could be characterized only after the peak T cell response. Nearly half of unique spike-specific TCRs reportedly recognized epitopes outside regions mutated in the B.1.351 and B.1.1.7 variants.

Interpreted using the paper, the time point label stands for: baseline before first vaccination. Vaccinee samples were obtained from the UK trials COV001 and COV002, which included a single-blind randomized controlled phase 2/3 trial of AZD1222 (ChAdOx1 nCoV-19) in healthy adults. For TCRbeta chain sequencing, PBMC samples were collected from trial participants at day 0 and at day 28 after the second dose. The CDR3 regions of human TCRbeta chains were analyzed by immunosequencing. The original pipeline was this. Repertoire TCRs were matched against a reference library of SARS-CoV-2-specific TCRs generated with the MIRA antigen-specificity platform. Breadth meant the fraction of unique TCRs that were SARS-CoV-2-associated, whereas depth meant the fraction of total T cells that were SARS-CoV-2-associated. Each spike-specific TCR was assigned to its reactive spike region and to a CD4 or CD8 class using the MIRA data. Log10-transformed breadth and depth values were compared by one-way ANOVA with Sidak's multiple comparisons tests. In TCRdb, the immuneACCESS table is reduced to in-frame sequences with V and J assigned. These tables do not hold every clone; where another copy was compared, an unresolved V gene accounts for under half, and the others remain unexplained. The DNA gave D and trimming, while V, J and clone size come from that table. Here the sample has about 160,000 clones; over 75% occur a single time. Of the sample, roughly 1.6% is held by the ten largest clones.

The germline V end is reduced by 4 bases and the J end by 0 bases; junction bases left unmatched: 4. Counted from cysteine to phenylalanine, this CDR3 has 16 amino acids. The kept DNA is CDR3 alone, 48 bases in frame from the first base. The germline V gene (reference sequence) supplies CDR1 LNHDA and CDR2 SQIVND. Worth noting for this clone: The antigen this receptor binds is unknown. No base quality values were provided; no much bigger clone lies one nucleotide off.

Recombination connected TRBV19 to TRBJ1-5; 9 junctional bases match TRBD1. The specimen comprised peripheral blood, sampled on day 0 of AZD1222 vaccination. The clonotype comes from an adult in good health. The sequence in DNA is TGTGCCAGTAGTACGACAGGGGGATATAGCAATCAGCCCCAGCATTTT. This yields the protein CASSTTGGYSNQPQHF.